The rows below give T cell receptor beta chains drawn from one sample of a study of metastatic and nonmetastatic thyroid tumors. With MiXCR, TCRdb called clones anew from the PCR reads. The data contain roughly 15,000 clones, roughly a quarter of them singletons. The sequenced sample was tumor tissue. The origin of the receptors is a female donor with papillary thyroid cancer or a benign thyroid nodule (not recorded which). Some clones in this sample may be carry-over from other donors' samples. The CDR3 runs from the conserved cysteine through the conserved F or W. The D gene is left open where the match is weak. Rows give clone size only sometimes, using once, few, many, or a class for an expanded clone.

d_call j_call clone_size v_call cdr3_aa cdr3_nt
- TRBJ1-3 - TRBV19 CASSISAAHSGNTIYF TGTGCCAGTAGTATCTCGGCAGCCCATTCTGGAAACACCATATATTTT
TRBD2 TRBJ2-1 - TRBV29-1 CSVRTSGHNEQFF TGCAGCGTACGGACTAGCGGCCACAATGAGCAGTTCTTC
- TRBJ1-1 once TRBV30 CSWKQSGTWNTEAFF TGTTCCTGGAAACAGTCGGGGACGTGGAACACTGAAGCTTTCTTT
- TRBJ2-7 once TRBV20-1 CGAGSAPYEQYF TGCGGTGCAGGGTCCGCCCCTTACGAGCAGTACTTC
TRBD2 TRBJ2-1 few TRBV7-3 CASRFGGDEQLF TGTGCCAGCAGATTCGGGGGGGATGAGCAGTTATTC
TRBD1 TRBJ2-7 medium-sized TRBV7-2 CASSLGTGSYEQYF TGTGCCAGCAGCTTAGGGACAGGGTCGTACGAGCAGTACTTC
- TRBJ2-3 many TRBV20-1 CSAIAAGRTITDTQYF TGCAGTGCTATAGCGGCGGGCAGAACCATCACAGATACGCAGTATTTT
- TRBJ2-7 - TRBV20-1 CSARDLGSSYEQYF TGCAGTGCTAGAGATTTAGGCAGTTCCTACGAGCAGTACTTC
TRBD2 TRBJ2-1 once TRBV2 CASCDPSSGSPNEQFF TGTGCCAGCTGTGACCCGTCTAGCGGCTCACCCAATGAGCAGTTCTTC
- TRBJ2-2 many TRBV7-9 CASSLRGLTTGELFF TGTGCCAGCAGCTTAAGGGGTCTAACCACCGGGGAGCTGTTTTTT
- TRBJ2-5 - TRBV6-5 CASSLWESETQYF TGTGCCAGCAGTTTATGGGAGTCAGAGACCCAGTACTTC
TRBD1 TRBJ1-2 medium-sized TRBV4-2 CASSQRQGGDYGYTF TGTGCCAGCAGCCAAAGACAGGGAGGAGACTATGGCTACACCTTC
- TRBJ1-1 many TRBV12-3/TRBV12-4 CASSSGVRSEAFF TGTGCCAGCAGTTCAGGAGTCAGGAGTGAAGCTTTCTTT
- TRBJ1-5 - TRBV6-1 CASSAEDDYQPQHF TGTGCCAGCAGTGCCGAGGACGACTATCAGCCCCAGCATTTT
- TRBJ1-1 many TRBV5-1 CASSLGPRAFF TGCGCCAGCAGCTTGGGACCCCGGGCTTTCTTT
TRBD2 TRBJ2-7 - TRBV19 CASSIASSGGYEQYF TGTGCCAGTAGTATCGCGTCGAGCGGGGGCTACGAGCAGTACTTC
- TRBJ1-1 - TRBV25-1 CAISDETGVGGTEAFF TGTGCCATCAGTGACGAAACAGGTGTGGGCGGCACTGAAGCTTTCTTT
- TRBJ2-6 - TRBV4-2 CASSQDWDSGANVLTF TGTGCCAGCAGCCAAGATTGGGACTCTGGGGCCAACGTCCTGACTTTC
- TRBJ2-5 many TRBV4-2 CASSRGQTGVETQYF TGTGCCAGCAGCCGGGGTCAAACAGGCGTCGAGACCCAGTACTTC
TRBD2 TRBJ2-1 - TRBV6-1 CASIEKSSGSDEQFF TGTGCCAGCATTGAAAAGTCTAGCGGGAGTGATGAGCAGTTCTTC
TRBD2 TRBJ2-2 many TRBV27 CASSTIAGENTGELFF TGTGCCAGCAGTACTATAGCGGGAGAGAACACCGGGGAGCTGTTTTTT
TRBD2 TRBJ2-3 once TRBV18 CASSPGTSGTDTQYF TGTGCCAGCTCACCCGGGACTAGCGGCACAGATACGCAGTATTTT
- TRBJ1-1 many TRBV28 CASSLYVNTEAFF TGTGCCAGCAGTTTATACGTGAACACTGAAGCTTTCTTT
TRBD2 TRBJ2-5 medium-sized TRBV12-3/TRBV12-4 CASRPGAGGPETQYF TGTGCCAGCAGACCCGGGGCGGGAGGGCCAGAGACCCAGTACTTC
- TRBJ2-1 many TRBV5-5 CASSFLAGEQFF TGTGCCAGCAGCTTTTTGGCTGGTGAGCAGTTCTTC
- TRBJ2-7 - TRBV19 CASSNPWVGPEQYF TGTGCCAGTAGCAACCCCTGGGTTGGGCCCGAGCAGTACTTC
- TRBJ1-4 - TRBV5-6 CASSLLGVGEKLFF TGTGCCAGCAGCTTGCTAGGTGTCGGTGAAAAACTGTTTTTT
TRBD1 TRBJ1-1 many TRBV19 CATRARTGRNTEAFF TGTGCCACCAGAGCGCGGACAGGGCGAAACACTGAAGCTTTCTTT
- TRBJ2-7 many TRBV11-2 CASSLDLAPTYEQYF TGTGCCAGCAGCTTAGATCTGGCTCCAACCTACGAGCAGTACTTC
TRBD1 TRBJ2-5 - TRBV27 CASSLFTGDETQYF TGTGCCAGCAGTTTATTCACAGGGGATGAGACCCAGTACTTC
- TRBJ1-2 - TRBV3-1 CASSQATAGYTF TGTGCCAGCAGCCAAGCGACAGCTGGCTACACCTTC